This record looks at one TCR beta chain sequence and its context. Molecular barcoding with unique molecular identifiers was used for the TCRbeta library. TCRdb processed the PCR reads anew with MiXCR; each CDR3 protein has one entry. The sample has under 850,000 distinct CDR3 sequences, 13% seen once. These data originate in a study of T-cell reconstitution after alpha-beta-depleted transplantation in children. The sample was PBMCs, taken before TCRalphabeta/CD19-depleted stem cell transplant. This TCR was sampled from a girl aged 2 to 9 with congenital amegakaryocytic thrombocytopenia, due to receive a stem cell transplant.

The CDR3 loop is CASFRQGAGETQYF. Here the CDR3 DNA reads TGTGCCAGCTTTCGACAGGGGGCAGGAGAGACCCAGTACTTC. The chain is built from TRBV3-1 and TRBJ2-5; 10 bases match TRBD1. With V trimmed by 8 bases and J by 4 bases, 7 bases remained unmatched. The CDR3 contains 14 residues. CDR1 LGHDT and CDR2 YNNKEL come from the germline V gene (reference sequence).